Following are 9 T cell receptor beta chains from one sample sequenced in a study of blood T cell repertoires in COVID-19. Profiling relied on immunoSEQ multiplex PCR, and the TCRdb table lists in-frame clones only, not all of them. Of 200,000 to 250,000 clones in the sample, 84% are singletons; the top ten hold 7.5% to 9%. Source material: peripheral blood. The receptors stem from a woman older than 75 with COVID-19, enrolled during active disease.

This chain uses TRBV20-1 with TRBJ2-5; 8 bases line up with TRBD2. V shed 3 bases, J shed 0 bases, and the junction held 6 bases outside the gene matches. From germline, CDR1 is DFQATT and CDR2 SNEGSKA (reference sequence). The CDR3 length is 15 residues. CDR3 nucleotides: TGCAGTGCTAGTGGGCGGGGGGCGTACCAAGAGACCCAGTACTTC. Amino acid sequence: CSASGRGAYQETQYF.

This clone was recorded at least ten times. V gene TRBV3-1 (or the pseudogene TRBV3-2) combines with J gene TRBJ2-1; the match to TRBD2 covers 12 bases. V gave up 2 bases and J gave up 5 bases; unmatched junction bases: 1. CDR1 is LGHDT and CDR2 is YNNKEL in the germline V gene (reference sequence). The CDR3 extends over 15 amino acids. CDR3 sequence (DNA): TGTGCCAGCAGCCAACTAGCGGGGGGGAACAATGAGCAGTTCTTC. Protein product: CASSQLAGGNNEQFF.

The V gene is TRBV14, the J gene TRBJ2-1; D gene unclear. V was cut by 4 bases and J by 5 bases, with 12 bases left in between. This CDR3 contains 14 residues. The germline V gene encodes CDR1 SGHDN and CDR2 FVKESK. The CDR3 DNA follows: TGTGCCAGCAGCCTCGCTTCTATCGACAATGAGCAGTTCTTC. This translates into CASSLASIDNEQFF.

The chain combines TRBV28 with TRBJ2-3; no definite D call. CDR3 length: 12 amino acids. Per the germline V gene, CDR1 is MDHEN and CDR2 is SYDVKM. The germline V and J ends were trimmed by 1 base and 4 bases, with 3 bases remaining between them. CDR3 protein: CASSLSSDTQYF. The DNA of the CDR3 is TGTGCCAGCAGTTTATCTTCAGATACGCAGTATTTT.

This clone was detected only once. The rearrangement links TRBV6-1 to TRBJ1-5, with D perhaps matching TRBD1 (5 bases). This CDR3 region has 13 residues. The V end lost 3 bases, the J end lost 7 bases, and 10 bases lay between the germline ends. Per the germline V gene, CDR1 is MNHNS and CDR2 is SASEGT. CDR3 DNA: TGTGCCAGCAGTGACAGGGAACGGCAGCCCCAGCATTTT. Residues: CASSDRERQPQHF.

V is TRBV5-4 and J is TRBJ2-3; 7 bases align to TRBD2. The germline V gene has CDR1 SGHNT and CDR2 YYREEE (reference sequence). V lost 4 bases to trimming and J lost 2 bases; unmatched junction nucleotides: 10. The CDR3 runs 16 residues. CDR3 nucleotides: TGTGCCAGCAGCCCGCGGACTAGAGGGGTCACAGATACGCAGTATTTT. This sequence encodes CASSPRTRGVTDTQYF.

The J gene is TRBJ2-1, the V gene TRBV28; D ambiguous. The CDR3 has 16 amino acids. The ends were cut back, 6 bases at V and 3 bases at J, with 18 bases in the middle. The germline CDR1 and CDR2 sequences are MDHEN and SYDVKM. As DNA, the CDR3 is TGTGCCAGCAGCTCTCGCTTAGGCGGTAACTACAATGAGCAGTTCTTC. Encoded protein: CASSSRLGGNYNEQFF.

The CDR3 coding sequence is TGTGCCAGCAGCCTCCAGTACTCTGGGGCCAACGTCCTGACTTTC. Translated, it gives CASSLQYSGANVLTF. The chain employs TRBV28 and TRBJ2-6; D unclear. This CDR3 has 15 residues. The ends were cut back, 6 bases at V and 0 bases at J, with 9 bases in the middle. CDR1 MDHEN and CDR2 SYDVKM come from the germline V gene.

This rearrangement joins TRBV28 to TRBJ2-1; D not certain. The length of the CDR3 is 13 residues. Germline V gene data show CDR1 as MDHEN and CDR2 as SYDVKM. The V end lost 5 bases, the J end lost 0 bases, and 5 bases lay between the germline ends. The CDR3 DNA sequence: TGTGCCAGCAGTACCGGCTCCTACAATGAGCAGTTCTTC. Translated: CASSTGSYNEQFF.